This TCR beta chain originates from a study of T cell responses to AZD1222 COVID-19 vaccine. Study-wide findings and caveats: Receipt of two AZD1222 doses was followed by a rise in Spike-specific TCR breadth and depth. There were repertoire samples only from the period after the peak T cell response. CD4 TCRs linked to vaccination spanned spike, dominating at 160-218 and 743-854. Donors were largely white British and mainly female; clonal diversity was possibly underestimated.

Using immunoSEQ multiplex PCR, the repertoire was profiled, and TCRdb retains in-frame clones only, with some absent. The sample lists over 85,000 clones; 88% were seen once. Notes on this clone: Its antigen is undetermined.

CDR3 length: 14 residues. Trimming removed 3 bases from V and 6 bases from J; junction bases left unmatched: 4. The germline V gene encodes CDR1 PRHDT and CDR2 FYEKMQ (reference sequence). This TCR was sampled from an adult in good health. The V gene is TRBV13, the J gene TRBJ2-1; 8 positions match TRBD2. This specimen consisted of peripheral blood, obtained on day 0 of AZD1222 vaccination. Here the CDR3 reads CASSFRTSTNEQFF. DNA for the CDR3: TGTGCCAGCAGCTTCCGGACTAGCACCAATGAGCAGTTCTTC.